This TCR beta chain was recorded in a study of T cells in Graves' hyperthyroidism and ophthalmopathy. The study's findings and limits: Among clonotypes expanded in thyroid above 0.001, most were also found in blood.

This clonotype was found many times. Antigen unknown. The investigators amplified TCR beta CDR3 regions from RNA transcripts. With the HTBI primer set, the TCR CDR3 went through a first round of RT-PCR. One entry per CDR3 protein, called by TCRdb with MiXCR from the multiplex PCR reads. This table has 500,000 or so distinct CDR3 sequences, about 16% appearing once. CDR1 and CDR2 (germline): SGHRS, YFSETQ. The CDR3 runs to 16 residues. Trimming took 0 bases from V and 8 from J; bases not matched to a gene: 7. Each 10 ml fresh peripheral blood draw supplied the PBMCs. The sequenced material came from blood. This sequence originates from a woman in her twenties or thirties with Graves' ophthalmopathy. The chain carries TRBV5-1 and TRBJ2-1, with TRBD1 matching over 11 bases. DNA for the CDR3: TGCGCCAGCAGCTTGGAAGGACAGGGGGCTTGGGATGAGCAGTTCTTC. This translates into CASSLEGQGAWDEQFF.